This T cell receptor (beta chain) was captured in a study of technical replicates of blood from several donors. Clones were sequenced by immunoSEQ multiplex PCR, and TCRdb holds only the in-frame ones, with some missing. The sample includes under 95,000 clones, around 92% of them seen just once. The V gene's germline CDR1 is LNHDA and CDR2 SQIVND (reference sequence). J was trimmed by 5 bases and V by 1 base; bases with no gene match: 4. The CDR3 has 15 amino acids. Worth noting for this clone: The same CDR3 is also encoded by other DNA sequences in this sample.

The receptor comes from a human donor in good health. The chain has TRBV19 and TRBJ2-2; TRBD1 agrees at 7 bases. The sequencing input was T cells isolated from PBMCs. In nucleotides, the CDR3 is TGTGCCAGTAGTATAGCGCAGGGGGTTACCGGGGAGCTGTTTTTT. It translates to CASSIAQGVTGELFF.